The 18 T cell receptor beta chains below come from one sample, sequenced in a study of cytomegalovirus exposure and HLA in healthy donors. The PCR was carried out with 60 Vbeta primers and 13 Jbeta primers. TCRdb's copy holds only in-frame clones and misses some; the assay was immunoSEQ multiplex PCR. The sample has around 150,000 clones, 76% seen once; the top ten hold 1.2% to 1.5%. The sample comprised PBMCs. These receptors all stem from a man aged 55 to 69 in good health and CMV-seronegative.

The J gene is TRBJ2-1, the V gene TRBV4-3, with D tentatively TRBD1 (6 bases). In germline, CDR1 is LGHNA, CDR2 YSLEER. V lost 1 base to trimming and J lost 4 bases, with 14 bases between them. This CDR3 has 16 amino acids. The CDR3 DNA reads TGCGCCAGCAGCCAAGTCAGGGGTTCTTTGTACAATGAGCAGTTCTTC. This codes for CASSQVRGSLYNEQFF.

This chain connects TRBV25-1 to TRBJ1-1; the D gene is possibly TRBD1 (5 bases). Germline CDR1 MGHDK, CDR2 SYGVNS. Trimming took off 8 bases at V and 5 bases at J, with 15 bases between the two ends. The CDR3 is 13 amino acids. The CDR3 sequence: CASRGRGRTEAFF. CDR3 DNA: TGTGCCAGCCGGGGCCGGGGGAGGACTGAAGCTTTCTTT.

For this clone: The junction does not match germline at one end; this may be a read error. The V and J genes are TRBV18 and TRBJ2-7; tentatively, D is TRBD1 (6 bases). Germline V gene lookup returns CDR1 KGHSH and CDR2 LQKENI. This CDR3 region has 15 residues. The CDR3 bases are TGTGCCAGCTCACCAAGTGTCAGGGGCACCCACGAGCAGCACTTC. It yields the protein CASSPSVRGTHEQHF.

The rearrangement links TRBV6-5 to TRBJ2-3; a possible D gene is TRBD2 (5 bases). This CDR3 contains 15 residues. Between the trimmed V and J ends, which lost 1 base and 1 base, there was a span of 9 bases. The germline V gene encodes CDR1 MNHEY and CDR2 SVGAGI. CDR3 DNA: TGTGCCAGCAGTTACTACGGGCGGGGCACAGATACGCAGTATTTT. Its translation is CASSYYGRGTDTQYF.

V gene TRBV19 combines with J gene TRBJ2-3; D unresolved. V was trimmed by 7 bases and J by 0 bases, leaving 8 bases between them. Looked up from germline, CDR1 is LNHDA and CDR2 is SQIVND (reference sequence). The CDR3 is 13 residues long. CDR3: CASTVESTDTQYF. CDR3 bases: TGTGCCAGTACGGTCGAGAGCACAGATACGCAGTATTTT.

This clone was observed a few times. The V call is TRBV4-1, the J call TRBJ2-1; D is possibly TRBD2 (6 bases). The CDR3 sequence is 16 residues long. V lost 0 bases, J lost 9 bases, and 18 bases lay in between. Germline CDR1 MGHRA, CDR2 YSYEKL. CDR3 in amino acids: CASSQETGLSASEQFF. The CDR3 DNA sequence: TGCGCCAGCAGCCAAGAAACGGGACTCTCTGCGAGTGAGCAGTTCTTC.

V usage is TRBV6-6 and J usage is TRBJ1-5, with TRBD1 matching over 7 bases. Germline lookup yields CDR1 MNHNY and CDR2 SVGAGI (reference sequence). The CDR3 totals 15 residues. The ends lost 6 bases at V and 1 base at J; junction bases unmatched: 6. This chain's CDR3 is CASSRGTVSNQPQHF. Written as DNA, the CDR3 is TGTGCCAGCAGCCGCGGGACAGTAAGCAATCAGCCCCAGCATTTT.

This chain uses TRBV18 with TRBJ1-5; D uncertain. This CDR3 has 15 amino acids. Trimming removed 1 base at V and 9 bases at J, with 16 bases between. Germline V gives CDR1 KGHSH, CDR2 LQKENI. Here the CDR3 reads CASSPRTGGFRPQHF. The CDR3 coding sequence is TGTGCCAGCTCACCACGGACGGGAGGGTTTCGGCCCCAGCATTTT.

The chain has TRBV18 and TRBJ2-7; 11 bases align to TRBD2. The germline V gene encodes CDR1 KGHSH and CDR2 LQKENI. The CDR3 is made up of 15 amino acids. V lost 0 bases, J lost 4 bases, and 2 bases stayed unmatched. CDR3 nucleotides: TGTGCCAGCTCACCACCCGGGACTAGCGGTTACGAGCAGTACTTC. Encoded protein: CASSPPGTSGYEQYF.

V and J are TRBV28 and TRBJ2-5, with no clear D. The CDR3 totals 11 residues. Germline CDR1 and CDR2: MDHEN and SYDVKM. Deletions cut 7 bases from V and 0 bases from J, with 3 bases between. The CDR3 coding sequence is TGTGCCAGCACCAACCAAGAGACCCAGTACTTC. Amino acid sequence: CASTNQETQYF. Complete variable domain (other parts from reference TRBV28 and TRBJ2-5): DVKVTQSSRYLVKRTGEKVFLECVQDMDHENMFWYRQDPGLGLRLIYFSYDVKMKEKGDIPEGYSVSREKKERFSLILESASTNQTSMYLCASTNQETQYFGPGTRLLVL.

This chain joins TRBV5-1 and TRBJ2-5; a weak D match, TRBD1 (5 bases). Germline CDR1 reads SGHRS; CDR2 reads YFSETQ. Trimming left V 2 bases short and J 4 bases short, with 15 bases between. This CDR3 is 15 amino acids long. The CDR3, as DNA: TGCGCCAGCAGCTTAGGACAATCAAATTTAGAGACCCAGTACTTC. The encoded protein is CASSLGQSNLETQYF.

V usage is TRBV28 and J usage is TRBJ1-2, with unresolved D. Trimming left V 3 bases short and J 8 bases short, with 10 bases between. CDR1 and CDR2 (germline): MDHEN, SYDVKM. The CDR3 runs 12 residues. CDR3: CASSFMENGYTF. The CDR3 nucleotides are TGTGCCAGCAGTTTTATGGAGAACGGCTACACCTTC.

This chain connects TRBV27 to TRBJ2-1, with D maybe TRBD1 (6 bases). This CDR3 has 15 amino acids. Deletions cut 0 bases from V and 3 bases from J, with 9 bases between. Germline V gene sequence: CDR1 MNHEY, CDR2 SMNVEV (reference sequence). The CDR3 nucleotides read TGTGCCAGCAGTTTATCGGACAGTAACTACAATGAGCAGTTCTTC. Translating gives CASSLSDSNYNEQFF.

The J gene is TRBJ1-6, the V gene TRBV6-5, with D hard to call. CDR1 MNHEY and CDR2 SVGAGI come from the germline V gene. This CDR3 is 13 amino acids long. The germline V and J ends were trimmed by 0 bases and 8 bases, with 5 bases remaining between them. CDR3 coding DNA: TGTGCCAGCAGTTACTCTCTAGATTCACCCCTCCACTTT. Translated, it gives CASSYSLDSPLHF.

The chain combines TRBV9 with TRBJ1-2; 7 nucleotides match TRBD1. This CDR3 comprises 17 residues. Germline V gene data show CDR1 as SGDLS and CDR2 as YYNGEE. Germline trimming cut 3 bases from V and 4 bases from J; bases unmatched to any gene: 15. CDR3 DNA sequence: TGTGCCAGCAGCGGAATTCGACAGGGAACAGTTGGCTATGGCTACACCTTC. This encodes CASSGIRQGTVGYGYTF. Based on the CDR3 plus reference TRBV9 and TRBJ1-2, the full variable domain is DSGVTQTPKHLITATGQRVTLRCSPRSGDLSVYWYQQSLDQGLQFLIQYYNGEERAKGNILERFSAQQFPDLHSELNLSSLELGDSALYFCASSGIRQGTVGYGYTFGSGTRLTVV.

This clone was seen more than once but under ten times. The chain couples TRBV6-1 to TRBJ2-2; 12 bases map to TRBD2. The V gene's germline CDR1 is MNHNS and CDR2 SASEGT. This CDR3 is 15 amino acids long. V trimming: 4 bases; J trimming: 3 bases; junction bases outside the gene matches: 0. Here the CDR3 DNA reads TGTGCCAGCAGTGGACTAGCGGGGGACACCGGGGAGCTGTTTTTT. This gives the protein CASSGLAGDTGELFF.

CDR3 sequence reads: CASSEADRGLSGANVLTF. In DNA, the CDR3 is TGTGCCAGCAGCGAAGCGGACAGGGGACTCTCTGGGGCCAACGTCCTGACTTTC. The chain recombines TRBV4-2 with TRBJ2-6, with 9 bases aligning to TRBD1. This CDR3 contains 18 residues. V trimming: 5 bases; J trimming: 0 bases; junction bases outside the gene matches: 8. Germline-derived CDR1 and CDR2 are LGHNA and YNFKEQ.

This clone occurred once. The chain employs TRBV4-1 and TRBJ2-5, with D possibly TRBD1 on 6 matching bases. The DNA matches TRBJ2-7 better at its end, which makes the J call doubtful. The CDR3 length is 16 residues. CDR1 and CDR2 from the germline V gene are MGHRA and YSYEKL. The CDR3: CASSQEETGYPYEQYF. CDR3 nucleotide sequence: TGCGCCAGCAGCCAAGAAGAGACAGGTTACCCCTACGAGCAGTACTTC.